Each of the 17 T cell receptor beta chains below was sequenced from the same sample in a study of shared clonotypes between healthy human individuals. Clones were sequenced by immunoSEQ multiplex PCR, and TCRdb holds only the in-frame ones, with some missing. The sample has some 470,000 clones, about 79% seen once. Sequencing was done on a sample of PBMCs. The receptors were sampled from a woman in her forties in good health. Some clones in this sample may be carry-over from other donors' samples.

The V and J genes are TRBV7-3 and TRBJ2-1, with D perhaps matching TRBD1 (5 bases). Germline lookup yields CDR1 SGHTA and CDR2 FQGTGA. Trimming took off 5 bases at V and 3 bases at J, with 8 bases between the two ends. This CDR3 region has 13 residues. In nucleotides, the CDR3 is TGTGCCAGCAGCGCAGACAGCTACAATGAGCAGTTCTTC. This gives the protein CASSADSYNEQFF.

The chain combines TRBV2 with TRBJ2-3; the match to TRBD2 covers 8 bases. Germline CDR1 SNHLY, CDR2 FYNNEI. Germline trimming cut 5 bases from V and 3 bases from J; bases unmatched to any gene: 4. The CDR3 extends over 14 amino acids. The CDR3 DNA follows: TGTGCCAGCAGTATCACGGGAGGGACAGATACGCAGTATTTT. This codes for CASSITGGTDTQYF.

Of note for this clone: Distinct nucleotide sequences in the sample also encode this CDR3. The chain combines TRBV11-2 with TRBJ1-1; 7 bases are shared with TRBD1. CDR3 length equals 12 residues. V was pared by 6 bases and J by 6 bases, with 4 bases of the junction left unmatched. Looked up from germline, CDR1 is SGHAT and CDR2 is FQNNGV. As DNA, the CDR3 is TGTGCCAGCAGGACAGGGTCCCCTGAAGCTTTCTTT. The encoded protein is CASRTGSPEAFF.

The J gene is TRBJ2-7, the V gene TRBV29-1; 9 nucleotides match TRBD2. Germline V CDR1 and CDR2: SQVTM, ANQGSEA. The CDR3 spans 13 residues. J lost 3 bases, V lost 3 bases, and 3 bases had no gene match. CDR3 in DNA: TGCAGCGTTGACAGCGGGGGGTGCTACGAGCAGTACTTC. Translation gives CSVDSGGCYEQYF.

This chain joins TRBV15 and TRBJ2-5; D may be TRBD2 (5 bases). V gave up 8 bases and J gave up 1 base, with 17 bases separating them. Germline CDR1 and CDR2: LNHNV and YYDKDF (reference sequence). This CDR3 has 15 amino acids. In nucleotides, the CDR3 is TGTGCCACCCAATTGGGAAAAGCGGCCCAAGAGACCCAGTACTTC. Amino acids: CATQLGKAAQETQYF.

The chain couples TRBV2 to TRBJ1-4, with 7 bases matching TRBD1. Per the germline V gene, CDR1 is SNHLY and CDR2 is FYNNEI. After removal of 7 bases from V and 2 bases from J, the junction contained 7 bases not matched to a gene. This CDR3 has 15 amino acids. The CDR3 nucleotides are TGTGCCAGCAAAAAGACAGGGTACACTAATGAAAAACTGTTTTTT. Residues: CASKKTGYTNEKLFF.

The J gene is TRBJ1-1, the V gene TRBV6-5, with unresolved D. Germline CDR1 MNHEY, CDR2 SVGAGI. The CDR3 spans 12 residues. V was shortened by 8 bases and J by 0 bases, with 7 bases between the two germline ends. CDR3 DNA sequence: TGTGCCAGCTTAGATATGAACACTGAAGCTTTCTTT. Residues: CASLDMNTEAFF.

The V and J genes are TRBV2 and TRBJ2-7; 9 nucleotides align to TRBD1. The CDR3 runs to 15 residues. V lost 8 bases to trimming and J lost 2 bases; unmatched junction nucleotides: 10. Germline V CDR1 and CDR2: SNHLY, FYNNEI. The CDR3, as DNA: TGTGCCAGCCGGGAACGACGGGACAGGGCCTACGAGCAGTACTTC. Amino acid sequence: CASRERRDRAYEQYF.

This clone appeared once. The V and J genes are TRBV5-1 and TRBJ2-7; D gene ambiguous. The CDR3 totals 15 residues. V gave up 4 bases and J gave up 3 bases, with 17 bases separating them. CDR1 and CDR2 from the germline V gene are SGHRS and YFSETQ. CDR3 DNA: TGCGCCAGCAGCGAGGACCGACCCGATTTCTACGAGCAGTACTTC. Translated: CASSEDRPDFYEQYF.

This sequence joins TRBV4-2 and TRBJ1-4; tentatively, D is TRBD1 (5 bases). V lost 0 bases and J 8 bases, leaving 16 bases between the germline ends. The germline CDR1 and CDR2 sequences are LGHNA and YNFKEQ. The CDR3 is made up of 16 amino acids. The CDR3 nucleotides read TGTGCCAGCAGCCAAGATCCGGGACTGTTCGAGGAAAAACTGTTTTTT. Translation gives CASSQDPGLFEEKLFF.

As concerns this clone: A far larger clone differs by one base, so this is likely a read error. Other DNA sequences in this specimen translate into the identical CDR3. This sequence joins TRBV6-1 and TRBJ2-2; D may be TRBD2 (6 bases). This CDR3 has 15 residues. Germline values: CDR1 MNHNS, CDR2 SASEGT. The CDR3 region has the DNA TGTGCCAGCAATTCCGGGGAGGCTCCCCCCGGGGAGCTGTTCTTT. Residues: CASNSGEAPPGELFF.

CDR3 protein: CAWSVMAVNTGELFF. The CDR3 DNA sequence: TGTGCCTGGAGTGTAATGGCAGTGAACACCGGGGAGCTGTTTTTT. The gene calls are TRBV30 and TRBJ2-2; D gene ambiguous. V was trimmed by 0 bases and J by 1 base, leaving 9 bases between them. The germline V gene encodes CDR1 GTSNPN and CDR2 SVGIG (reference sequence). The CDR3 is 15 residues long. Variable domain in full (rest from reference TRBV30 and TRBJ2-2): SQTIHQWPATLVQPVGSPLSLECTVEGTSNPNLYWYRQAAGRGLQLLFYSVGIGQISSEVPQNLSASRPQDRQFILSSKKLLLSDSGFYLCAWSVMAVNTGELFFGEGSRLTVL.

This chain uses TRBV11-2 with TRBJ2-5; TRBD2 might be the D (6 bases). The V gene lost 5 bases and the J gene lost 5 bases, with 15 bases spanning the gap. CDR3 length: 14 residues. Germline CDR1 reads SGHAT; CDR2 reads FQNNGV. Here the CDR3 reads CASSPGTDGETQYF. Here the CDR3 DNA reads TGTGCCAGCAGCCCCGGGACTGATGGGGAGACCCAGTACTTC.

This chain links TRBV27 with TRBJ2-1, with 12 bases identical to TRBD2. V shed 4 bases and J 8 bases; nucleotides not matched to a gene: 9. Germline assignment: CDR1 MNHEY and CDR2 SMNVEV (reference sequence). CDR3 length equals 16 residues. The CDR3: CASSSPPSGRGDEQFF. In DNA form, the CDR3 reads TGTGCCAGCAGTTCCCCGCCTAGCGGGAGGGGCGATGAGCAGTTCTTC.

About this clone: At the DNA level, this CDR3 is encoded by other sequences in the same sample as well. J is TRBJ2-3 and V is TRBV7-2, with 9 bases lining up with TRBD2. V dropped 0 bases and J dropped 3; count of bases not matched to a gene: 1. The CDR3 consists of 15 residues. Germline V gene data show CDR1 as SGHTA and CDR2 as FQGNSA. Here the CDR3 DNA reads TGTGCCAGCAGCTTAGCTAGCGGGAGTACAGATACGCAGTATTTT. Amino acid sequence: CASSLASGSTDTQYF.

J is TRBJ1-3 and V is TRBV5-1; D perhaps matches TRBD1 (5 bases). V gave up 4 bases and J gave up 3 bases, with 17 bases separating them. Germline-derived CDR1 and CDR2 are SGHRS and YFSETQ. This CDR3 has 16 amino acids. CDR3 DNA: TGCGCCAGCAGCAGCCTTGGGGCGCAAGGTGGAAACACCATATATTTT. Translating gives CASSSLGAQGGNTIYF.

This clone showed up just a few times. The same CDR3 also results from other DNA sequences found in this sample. The CDR3 here is CATSSALRENQPQHF. In DNA, the CDR3 is TGTGCCACCAGCAGCGCCTTGCGGGAGAACCAGCCCCAGCATTTT. J is TRBJ1-5 and V is TRBV15; D call uncertain. The CDR3 has 15 residues. V lost 3 bases, J lost 7 bases, and 16 bases lay in between. From germline, CDR1 is LNHNV and CDR2 YYDKDF (reference sequence). Looking up the rest from reference TRBV15 and TRBJ1-5 gives the full variable domain: DAMVIQNPRYQVTQFGKPVTLSCSQTLNHNVMYWYQQKSSQAPKLLFHYYDKDFNNEADTPDNFQSRRPNTSFCFLDIRSPGLGDTAMYLCATSSALRENQPQHFGDGTRLSIL.